This passage covers 25 T cell receptor beta chains from one sample sequenced in a study of CD8 T cells in Susac syndrome. Reverse transcription of roughly 0.5 to 1 ug RNA was carried out with random hexamers. MiXCR, applied by TCRdb to the immunoSEQ multiplex PCR reads, yields one record per CDR3 protein. The sample holds about 60,000 distinct CDR3 sequences, roughly nine tenths seen once. The sample comprised CD8+ T cells from PBMCs. The source is a human donor in good health.

This clonotype was counted only a few times. The J gene is TRBJ2-1, the V gene TRBV6-4; TRBD2 matches at 12 bases. V was clipped by 6 bases and J by 4 bases; unmatched bases: 4. The CDR3 sequence is 15 residues long. Germline CDR1 is MRHNA and CDR2 is SNTAGT. The CDR3 region has the DNA TGTGCCAGCAGCCGACTAGCGGGGGATTACAATGAGCAGTTCTTC. This encodes CASSRLAGDYNEQFF.

J is TRBJ2-3 and V is TRBV5-1; D uncertain. The CDR3 spans 15 residues. Trimming pared 3 bases from V and 2 bases from J, leaving 13 bases between. Germline V gene data show CDR1 as SGHRS and CDR2 as YFSETQ. The CDR3 sequence: CASSSRTVDTDTQYF. CDR3 coding DNA: TGCGCCAGCAGCTCGCGGACGGTCGACACAGATACGCAGTATTTT. The complete variable domain, with remaining parts taken from reference TRBV5-1 and TRBJ2-3, reads KAGVTQTPRYLIKTRGQQVTLSCSPISGHRSVSWYQQTPGQGLQFLFEYFSETQRNKGNFPGRFSGRQFSNSRSEMNVSTLELGDSALYLCASSSRTVDTDTQYFGPGTRLTVL.

CDR3 region: CASSYAGENTEAFF. DNA of the CDR3: TGTGCCAGCAGTTATGCAGGGGAGAACACTGAAGCTTTCTTT. The chain uses TRBV6-2 or TRBV6-3 and TRBJ1-1, with D perhaps TRBD1 (6 bases). This CDR3 has 14 amino acids. V gave up 3 bases and J gave up 1 base, with 9 bases separating them. Germline-derived CDR1 and CDR2 are MNHEY and SVGEGT.

This rearrangement joins TRBV7-9 to TRBJ1-4, with D tentatively TRBD1 (6 bases). Germline V gives CDR1 SEHNR, CDR2 FQNEAQ (reference sequence). This CDR3 spans 12 amino acids. V dropped 6 bases and J dropped 6 bases, with 8 bases sitting between them. CDR3 nucleotides: TGTGCCAGCAGGGAGGGGGATGAAAAACTGTTTTTT. Amino acid sequence: CASREGDEKLFF.

The rearrangement links TRBV12-3 or TRBV12-4 to TRBJ2-2; a possible D gene is TRBD2 (6 bases). The CDR3 contains 15 residues. V lost 6 bases, J lost 0 bases, and 11 bases lay in between. The CDR3 DNA follows: TGTGCCAGCAGCCCCGGGACTTCGAACACCGGGGAGCTGTTTTTT. This codes for CASSPGTSNTGELFF.

The chain joins TRBV7-8 to TRBJ2-1; D may correspond to TRBD1 or TRBD2 (5 bases each). Trimming left V 6 bases short and J 9 bases short, with 15 bases between. This CDR3 is 13 amino acids long. Germline V gives CDR1 SGHVS, CDR2 FQNEAQ. Here the CDR3 DNA reads TGTGCCAGCAGTGGGGACGGCCTCTCTGAGCAGTTCTTC. This gives the protein CASSGDGLSEQFF.

This clonotype appeared once. The rearrangement joins TRBV27 to TRBJ1-1; D ambiguous. Trimming took off 0 bases at V and 1 base at J, with 9 bases between the two ends. This CDR3 is built from 15 residues. Germline V gene data show CDR1 as MNHEY and CDR2 as SMNVEV (reference sequence). CDR3 protein: CASSLSFRANTEAFF. The CDR3 bases are TGTGCCAGCAGTTTATCGTTCAGAGCGAACACTGAAGCTTTCTTT.

The rearrangement uses TRBV5-4 and TRBJ2-7; D possibly uses TRBD1 or TRBD2 (5 bases each). Per the germline V gene, CDR1 is SGHNT and CDR2 is YYREEE (reference sequence). Trimming stripped 0 bases from V and 7 bases from J, with 17 bases between. This CDR3 comprises 15 residues. The CDR3 nucleotides read TGTGCCAGCAGCTTGGGGATGAACGAGGGGCGTGAGCAGTACTTC. It yields the protein CASSLGMNEGREQYF.

CDR3 amino acids: CASSPTSGGSFETQYF. The CDR3 nucleotides are TGTGCCAGCAGCCCCACTAGCGGGGGCTCCTTCGAGACCCAGTACTTC. The V and J genes are TRBV7-9 and TRBJ2-5; 11 nucleotides line up with TRBD2. The CDR3 loop spans 16 amino acids. Germline assignment: CDR1 SEHNR and CDR2 FQNEAQ (reference sequence). V gave up 5 bases and J gave up 5 bases; unmatched junction bases: 10. The full variable domain, in which reference TRBV7-9 and TRBJ2-5 provide the parts outside the CDR3, is DTGVSQNPRHKITKRGQNVTFRCDPISEHNRLYWYRQTLGQGPEFLTYFQNEAQLEKSRLLSDRFSAERPKGSFSTLEIQRTEQGDSAMYLCASSPTSGGSFETQYFGPGTRLLVL.

The rearrangement uses TRBV27 and TRBJ2-7; D is perhaps TRBD1 or TRBD2 (5 bases each). In germline, CDR1 is MNHEY, CDR2 SMNVEV (reference sequence). The CDR3 is made up of 12 amino acids. V gave up 4 bases and J gave up 12 bases, with 16 bases separating them. In DNA form, the CDR3 reads TGTGCCAGCAGTTCATCCGGGACCGCCCTGTACTTC. Its translation is CASSSSGTALYF.

The rearrangement joins TRBV7-9 to TRBJ2-7; TRBD1 is a possible D gene (6 bases). Germline CDR1 SEHNR, CDR2 FQNEAQ (reference sequence). The CDR3 is made up of 14 amino acids. Trimming cost V 6 bases and J 5 bases, with 17 bases left between them. The CDR3 reads CASSRETQGHEQYF. CDR3 coding DNA: TGTGCCAGCAGTCGAGAAACACAGGGCCACGAGCAGTACTTC.

The chain couples TRBV19 to TRBJ1-2; D gene unclear. Trimming removed 4 bases from V and 3 bases from J, with 9 bases in between. The CDR3 covers 13 residues. Germline CDR1 and CDR2: LNHDA and SQIVND (reference sequence). The DNA of the CDR3 is TGTGCCAGTAGTACTGGACGGGACTATGGCTACACCTTC. Its translation: CASSTGRDYGYTF.

The J gene is TRBJ2-5, the V gene TRBV10-3; either TRBD1 or TRBD2 may fit D (5 bases each). CDR1 ENHRY and CDR2 SYGVKD come from the germline V gene. This CDR3 contains 15 residues. The V end lost 3 bases, the J end lost 5 bases, and 16 bases lay between the germline ends. CDR3 region: CAISDPPEGQETQYF. The CDR3 DNA is TGTGCCATCAGTGACCCCCCCGAGGGGCAGGAGACCCAGTACTTC.

This chain joins TRBV6-1 and TRBJ2-2; 12 nucleotides match TRBD1. Trimming at V came to 3 bases and at J to 5 bases, leaving 4 bases not matched to a gene. The CDR3 spans 16 residues. CDR1 is MNHNS, CDR2 SASEGT, per germline. This CDR3 reads CASSDRDRGRTGELFF. CDR3 bases: TGTGCCAGCAGTGACCGGGACAGGGGGCGAACCGGGGAGCTGTTTTTT.

V is TRBV20-1 and J is TRBJ1-4, with D unclear. V dropped 0 bases and J dropped 5 bases, with 7 bases sitting between them. The germline V gene has CDR1 DFQATT and CDR2 SNEGSKA (reference sequence). The CDR3 extends over 13 amino acids. The CDR3 DNA follows: TGCAGTGCTAGAGATTTCCACAATGAAAAACTGTTTTTT. Translating gives CSARDFHNEKLFF.

The V and J genes are TRBV28 and TRBJ1-1; D possibly corresponds to TRBD1 (6 bases). Germline CDR1 MDHEN, CDR2 SYDVKM. This CDR3 spans 16 amino acids. Trimming stripped 5 bases from V and 3 bases from J, with 19 bases between. The CDR3 here is CASSQRGEGRDTEAFF. In DNA form, the CDR3 reads TGTGCCAGCAGTCAAAGGGGGGAAGGGAGGGACACTGAAGCTTTCTTT.

The V and J genes are TRBV5-1 and TRBJ2-7, with a tentative D call TRBD1 (6 bases). Between the trimmed V and J ends, which lost 0 bases and 2 bases, there was a span of 12 bases. Germline CDR1 reads SGHRS; CDR2 reads YFSETQ. The CDR3 consists of 15 residues. For the CDR3, the DNA is TGCGCCAGCAGCTTGGCCGACAGGTTTACCTACGAGCAGTACTTC. Residues: CASSLADRFTYEQYF.

This rearrangement joins TRBV5-1 to TRBJ1-1; D remains unclear. The germline V gene encodes CDR1 SGHRS and CDR2 YFSETQ. The CDR3 covers 14 residues. Trimming took 6 bases from V and 1 from J, leaving 13 bases between them. The CDR3 sequence is CASKIWVENTEAFF. CDR3 DNA: TGCGCCAGCAAAATTTGGGTGGAGAACACTGAAGCTTTCTTT.

The DNA for the CDR3 is TGTGCCAGCAGCGTAGTCGGGACAGGGTTTAACAATGAGCAGTTCTTC. This codes for CASSVVGTGFNNEQFF. The J gene is TRBJ2-1, the V gene TRBV9; 9 nucleotides match TRBD1. The length of the CDR3 is 16 residues. The germline V gene encodes CDR1 SGDLS and CDR2 YYNGEE. V trimming: 0 bases; J trimming: 5 bases; junction bases outside the gene matches: 6.

This chain uses TRBV19 with TRBJ2-1, with D possibly TRBD1 on 5 matching bases. The germline CDR1 and CDR2 sequences are LNHDA and SQIVND (reference sequence). The CDR3 totals 12 residues. The V end lost 3 bases, the J end lost 7 bases, and 7 bases lay between the germline ends. CDR3 nucleotide sequence: TGTGCCAGTAGTATGAAGGGGAATGAGCAGTTCTTC. Translating gives CASSMKGNEQFF.

The rearrangement links TRBV4-1 to TRBJ2-6; D remains unclear. The V gene lost 2 bases and the J gene lost 4 bases, with 9 bases spanning the gap. Germline V gene data show CDR1 as MGHRA and CDR2 as YSYEKL. This CDR3 is built from 15 residues. The CDR3 DNA is TGCGCCAGCAGCCAAATGCAGATCGGGGCCAACGTCCTGACTTTC. It codes for CASSQMQIGANVLTF.

The chain recombines TRBV4-1 with TRBJ2-1; D call uncertain. The CDR3 covers 16 residues. V lost 1 base, J lost 3 bases, and 13 bases lay in between. Germline CDR1 is MGHRA and CDR2 is YSYEKL. In DNA form, the CDR3 reads TGCGCCAGCAGCCAAGTGGTAGCCCCAAGCTACAATGAGCAGTTCTTC. Residues: CASSQVVAPSYNEQFF.

The chain links TRBV20-1 to TRBJ2-7; D is tentatively TRBD1 or TRBD2 (6 bases each). CDR1 and CDR2 from the germline V gene are DFQATT and SNEGSKA (reference sequence). The CDR3 sequence is 13 residues long. V lost 7 bases and J lost 2, with 15 bases in between. The CDR3 sequence: CSGKSRGPYEQYF. Written as DNA, the CDR3 is TGCAGTGGCAAATCCCGGGGGCCCTACGAGCAGTACTTC.

The chain carries TRBV12-3 or TRBV12-4 and TRBJ2-3; D is unclear. V lost 5 bases and J lost 6, with 9 bases in between. The CDR3 is 12 amino acids. CDR3 sequence (DNA): TGTGCCAGCAGTAACTCTAGGGATACGCAGTATTTT. Translating it yields CASSNSRDTQYF.

The V gene is TRBV6-5, the J gene TRBJ1-1, with unresolved D. The ends were cut back, 8 bases at V and 5 bases at J, with 18 bases in the middle. This CDR3 is built from 14 residues. From germline, CDR1 is MNHEY and CDR2 SVGAGI. The CDR3 DNA follows: TGTGCCAGCCTCCCCCGGTGGGGAGGGACTGAAGCTTTCTTT. The encoded protein is CASLPRWGGTEAFF.